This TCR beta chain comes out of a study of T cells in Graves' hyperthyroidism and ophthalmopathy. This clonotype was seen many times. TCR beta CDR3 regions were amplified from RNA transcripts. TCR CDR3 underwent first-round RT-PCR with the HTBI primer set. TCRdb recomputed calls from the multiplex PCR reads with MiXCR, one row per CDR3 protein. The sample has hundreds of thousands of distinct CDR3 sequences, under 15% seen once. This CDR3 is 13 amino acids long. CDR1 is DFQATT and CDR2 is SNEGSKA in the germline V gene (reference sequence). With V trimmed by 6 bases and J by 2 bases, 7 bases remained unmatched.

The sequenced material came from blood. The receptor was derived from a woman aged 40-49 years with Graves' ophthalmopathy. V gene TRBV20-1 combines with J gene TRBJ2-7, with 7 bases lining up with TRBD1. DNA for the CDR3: TGCAGTGCCTCAGACAGGGTTCCCTACGAGCAGTACTTC. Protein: CSASDRVPYEQYF.